Listed here are 12 T cell receptor beta chains from one sample, sequenced in a study of blood T cell repertoires in COVID-19. The protocol was immunoSEQ multiplex PCR, while the TCRdb copy is restricted to in-frame clones and leaves out a portion. Of 200,000 to 250,000 clones in the sample, 70% to 90% were seen once. Sequencing input: peripheral blood. These TCRs come from a man aged 45-65 years who had recovered from COVID-19.

The count of this clone is one. J is TRBJ2-1 and V is TRBV10-1; D might be TRBD1 (6 bases). Germline lookup yields CDR1 WNHNN and CDR2 SYGVQD (reference sequence). The CDR3 sequence is 14 residues long. V gave up 4 bases and J gave up 2 bases, with 9 bases separating them. In nucleotides, the CDR3 is TGCGCCAGCAGTGCTGGGGGCCCCTACAATGAGCAGTTCTTC. Encoded protein: CASSAGGPYNEQFF.

This chain joins TRBV7-2 and TRBJ2-3; tentatively, D is TRBD1 (6 bases). Germline V gene data show CDR1 as SGHTA and CDR2 as FQGNSA. This CDR3 comprises 15 residues. Trimming cost V 1 base and J 2 bases, with 10 bases left between them. Written as DNA, the CDR3 is TGTGCCAGCAGCTTAGTCAGGGGCATCACAGATACGCAGTATTTT. Protein: CASSLVRGITDTQYF.

This chain links TRBV5-1 with TRBJ2-2, with a tentative D call TRBD1 (5 bases). V was clipped by 0 bases and J by 5 bases, with 8 bases between them. Germline V gene sequence: CDR1 SGHRS, CDR2 YFSETQ. CDR3 length: 14 amino acids. The CDR3 nucleotides read TGCGCCAGCAGCTTGGCCCAGGGTACCGGGGAGCTGTTTTTT. It specifies CASSLAQGTGELFF.

This chain connects TRBV7-2 to TRBJ2-7; 11 bases fit TRBD1. Germline V gene lookup returns CDR1 SGHTA and CDR2 FQGNSA. Trimming took 1 base from V and 3 from J; bases not matched to a gene: 5. The CDR3 runs 16 residues. The CDR3 sequence is CASSLEGTGGFYEQYF. The CDR3 nucleotides read TGTGCCAGCAGCTTAGAGGGGACAGGGGGTTTCTACGAGCAGTACTTC.

The chain is built from TRBV6-1 and TRBJ2-7; 8 positions match TRBD1. CDR1 and CDR2 (germline): MNHNS, SASEGT. Losses at the gene ends were 2 bases for V and 6 bases for J; bases not matched to a gene: 15. The CDR3 length is 17 residues. The CDR3: CASSEPFEAGGHSEQYF. Written as DNA, the CDR3 is TGTGCCAGCAGTGAACCATTTGAAGCAGGGGGCCACTCCGAGCAGTACTTC.

The genes are TRBV11-2 and TRBJ2-7, with 11 bases aligning to TRBD2. The germline gives CDR1 SGHAT, CDR2 FQNNGV. Losses at the gene ends were 1 base for V and 5 bases for J; bases not matched to a gene: 7. The CDR3 extends over 16 amino acids. The CDR3 DNA reads as TGTGCCAGCAGCTTAGGGCTAGCGGGAGGAGAGAACGAGCAGTACTTC. Translation: CASSLGLAGGENEQYF.

This clone was found a few times. The CDR3 does not close with the conserved phenylalanine or tryptophan, likely indicating a read error. Because the CDR3's place on the DNA is in doubt, the DNA is left out and the CDR3 is given as listed by TCRdb. The CDR3 reads CASSEADSRAGGLFI. The chain employs TRBV6-1 and TRBJ2-7; TRBD2 reflects the table's D call only, with no check against the DNA. From its first to its last residue, the CDR3 has 15 amino acids. In germline, CDR1 is MNHNS, CDR2 SASEGT.

The sample holds a few counts of this clone. V is TRBV28 and J is TRBJ1-3; no clear D. V lost 0 bases, J lost 0 bases, and 9 bases lay in between. This CDR3 comprises 16 residues. In germline, CDR1 is MDHEN, CDR2 SYDVKM. The CDR3 coding sequence is TGTGCCAGCAGTTTATGGCGGCTAGGCTCTGGAAACACCATATATTTT. Protein sequence: CASSLWRLGSGNTIYF.

The chain carries TRBV30 and TRBJ1-1; tentative D call: TRBD1 (5 bases). Trimming removed 4 bases from V and 5 bases from J, with 11 bases in between. Germline lookup yields CDR1 GTSNPN and CDR2 SVGIG (reference sequence). The CDR3 loop spans 12 amino acids. In DNA, the CDR3 is TGTGCCTGGACGCCGGGGGGAACTGAAGCTTTCTTT. Translating it yields CAWTPGGTEAFF.

The rearrangement uses TRBV5-1 and TRBJ2-7, with TRBD1 identical over 7 bases. V lost 2 bases to trimming and J lost 4 bases; unmatched junction nucleotides: 6. Germline V gene lookup returns CDR1 SGHRS and CDR2 YFSETQ. This CDR3 comprises 14 residues. The CDR3 protein is CASSFQGVPYEQYF. CDR3 in DNA: TGCGCCAGCAGCTTCCAGGGGGTCCCTTACGAGCAGTACTTC.

This clone was seen just once. V and J are TRBV30 and TRBJ1-4; the D is unclear. Germline CDR1 reads GTSNPN; CDR2 reads SVGIG (reference sequence). The V and J ends lost 1 base and 6 bases respectively, with 3 bases between them. The CDR3 has 11 amino acids. As DNA, the CDR3 is TGTGCCTGGAGTGACTATGAAAAACTGTTTTTT. Protein sequence: CAWSDYEKLFF.

This clone was picked up one time. The chain recombines TRBV27 with TRBJ2-1; no definite D call. The V and J ends lost 6 bases and 0 bases respectively, with 12 bases between them. This CDR3 spans 15 amino acids. Germline CDR1 and CDR2: MNHEY and SMNVEV (reference sequence). CDR3 amino acids: CASSRTRSSYNEQFF. CDR3 coding DNA: TGTGCCAGCAGCCGTACTCGGAGCTCCTACAATGAGCAGTTCTTC.